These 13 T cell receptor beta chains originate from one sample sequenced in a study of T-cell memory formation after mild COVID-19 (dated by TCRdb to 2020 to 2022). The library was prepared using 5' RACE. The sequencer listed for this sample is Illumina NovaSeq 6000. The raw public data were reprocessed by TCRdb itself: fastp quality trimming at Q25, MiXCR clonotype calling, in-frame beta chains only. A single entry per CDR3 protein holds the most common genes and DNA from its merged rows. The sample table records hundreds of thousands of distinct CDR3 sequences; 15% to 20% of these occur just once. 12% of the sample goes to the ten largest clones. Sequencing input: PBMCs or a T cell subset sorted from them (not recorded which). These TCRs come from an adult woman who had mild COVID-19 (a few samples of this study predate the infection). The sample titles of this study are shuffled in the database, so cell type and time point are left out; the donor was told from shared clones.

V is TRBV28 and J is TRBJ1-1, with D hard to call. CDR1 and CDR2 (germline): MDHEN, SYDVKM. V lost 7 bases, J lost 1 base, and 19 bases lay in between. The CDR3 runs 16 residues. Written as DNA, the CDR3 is TGTGCCAGCACCCTCCAGAGGGCGTGGGCGAACACTGAAGCTTTCTTT. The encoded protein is CASTLQRAWANTEAFF. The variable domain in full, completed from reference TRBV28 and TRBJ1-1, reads DVKVTQSSRYLVKRTGEKVFLECVQDMDHENMFWYRQDPGLGLRLIYFSYDVKMKEKGDIPEGYSVSREKKERFSLILESASTNQTSMYLCASTLQRAWANTEAFFGQGTRLTVV.

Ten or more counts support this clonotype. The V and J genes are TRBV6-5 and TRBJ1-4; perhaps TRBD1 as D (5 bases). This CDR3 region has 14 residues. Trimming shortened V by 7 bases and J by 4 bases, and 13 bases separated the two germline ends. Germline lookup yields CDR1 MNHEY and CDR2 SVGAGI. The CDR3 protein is CASKGPGINEKLFF. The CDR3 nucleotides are TGTGCCAGCAAGGGGCCAGGGATTAATGAAAAACTGTTTTTT.

In DNA, the CDR3 is TGTGCCACCCGGCTGGGCCGGGAATCTGAAGCTTTCTTT. This codes for CATRLGRESEAFF. This rearrangement joins TRBV24-1 to TRBJ1-1, with unresolved D. Trimming took off 9 bases at V and 6 bases at J, with 16 bases between the two ends. CDR3 length equals 13 residues. Germline V lookup: CDR1 KGHDR, CDR2 SFDVKD.

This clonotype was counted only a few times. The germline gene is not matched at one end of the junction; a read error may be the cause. This CDR3 is CASSSPRGPLCF. The CDR3 DNA reads as TGTGCCAGCAGCTCCCCCCGCGGGCCCCTTTGTTTC. The chain has TRBV9 and TRBJ2-1, with D possibly matching TRBD2 (5 bases). Germline V gene sequence: CDR1 SGDLS, CDR2 YYNGEE. This CDR3 comprises 12 residues.

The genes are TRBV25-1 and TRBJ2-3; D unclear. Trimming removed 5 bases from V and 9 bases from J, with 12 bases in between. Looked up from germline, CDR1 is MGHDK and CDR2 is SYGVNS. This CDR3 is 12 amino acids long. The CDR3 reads CASSHGLQTQYF. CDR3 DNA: TGTGCCAGCAGTCATGGTTTGCAGACGCAGTATTTT.

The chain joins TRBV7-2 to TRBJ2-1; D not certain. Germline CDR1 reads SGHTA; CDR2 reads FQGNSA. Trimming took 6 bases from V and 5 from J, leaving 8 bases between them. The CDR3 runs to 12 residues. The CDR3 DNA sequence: TGTGCCAGCAGTGGACGGCACAATGAGCAGTTCTTC. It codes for CASSGRHNEQFF. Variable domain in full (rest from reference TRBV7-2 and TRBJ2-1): GAGVSQSPSNKVTEKGKDVELRCDPISGHTALYWYRQSLGQGLEFLIYFQGNSAPDKSGLPSDRFSAERTGGSVSTLTIQRTQQEDSAVYLCASSGRHNEQFFGPGTRLTVL.

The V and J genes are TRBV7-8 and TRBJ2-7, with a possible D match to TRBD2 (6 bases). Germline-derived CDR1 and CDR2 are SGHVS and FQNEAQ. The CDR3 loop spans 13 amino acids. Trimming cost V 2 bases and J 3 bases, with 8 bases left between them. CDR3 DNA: TGTGCCAGCAGCTTATGGGGGGTCTACGAGCAGTACTTC. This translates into CASSLWGVYEQYF. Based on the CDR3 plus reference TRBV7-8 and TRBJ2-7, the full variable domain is GAGVSQSPRYKVAKRGQDVALRCDPISGHVSLFWYQQALGQGPEFLTYFQNEAQLDKSGLPSDRFFAERPEGSVSTLKIQRTQQEDSAVYLCASSLWGVYEQYFGPGTRLTVT.

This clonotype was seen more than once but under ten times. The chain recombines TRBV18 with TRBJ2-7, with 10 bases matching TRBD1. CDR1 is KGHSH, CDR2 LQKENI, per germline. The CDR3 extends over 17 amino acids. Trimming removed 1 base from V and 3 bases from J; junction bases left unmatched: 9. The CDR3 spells CASSPRMTGGIGYEQYF. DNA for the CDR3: TGTGCCAGCTCACCACGGATGACAGGGGGCATAGGCTACGAGCAGTACTTC.

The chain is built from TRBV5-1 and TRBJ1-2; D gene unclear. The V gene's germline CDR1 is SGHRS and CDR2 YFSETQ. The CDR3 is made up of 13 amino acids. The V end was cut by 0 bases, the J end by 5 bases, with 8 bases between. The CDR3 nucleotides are TGCGCCAGCAGCTTGGGGCACCGATATGGCTACACCTTC. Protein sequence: CASSLGHRYGYTF. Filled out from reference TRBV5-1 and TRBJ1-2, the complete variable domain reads KAGVTQTPRYLIKTRGQQVTLSCSPISGHRSVSWYQQTPGQGLQFLFEYFSETQRNKGNFPGRFSGRQFSNSRSEMNVSTLELGDSALYLCASSLGHRYGYTFGSGTRLTVV.

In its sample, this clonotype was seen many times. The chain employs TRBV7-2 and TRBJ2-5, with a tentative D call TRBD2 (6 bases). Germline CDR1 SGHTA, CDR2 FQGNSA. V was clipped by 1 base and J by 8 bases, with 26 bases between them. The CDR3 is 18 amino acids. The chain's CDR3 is CASSLGPPGVWVPLTQYF. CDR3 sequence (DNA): TGTGCCAGCAGCTTAGGGCCCCCGGGAGTCTGGGTTCCTCTAACCCAGTACTTC.

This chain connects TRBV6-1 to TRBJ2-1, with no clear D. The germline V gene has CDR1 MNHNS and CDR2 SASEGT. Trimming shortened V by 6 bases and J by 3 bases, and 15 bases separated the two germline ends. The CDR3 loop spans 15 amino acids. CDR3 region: CASSPGRSNYNEQFF. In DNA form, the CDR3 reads TGTGCCAGCAGCCCCGGACGCTCTAACTACAATGAGCAGTTCTTC.

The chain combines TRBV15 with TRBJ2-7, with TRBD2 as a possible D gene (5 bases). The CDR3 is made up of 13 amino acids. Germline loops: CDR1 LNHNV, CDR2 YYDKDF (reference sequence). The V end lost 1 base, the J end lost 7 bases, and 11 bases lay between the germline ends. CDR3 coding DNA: TGTGCCACCAGCAGAGTCGAGCGGCTGGAGCAGTACTTC. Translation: CATSRVERLEQYF.

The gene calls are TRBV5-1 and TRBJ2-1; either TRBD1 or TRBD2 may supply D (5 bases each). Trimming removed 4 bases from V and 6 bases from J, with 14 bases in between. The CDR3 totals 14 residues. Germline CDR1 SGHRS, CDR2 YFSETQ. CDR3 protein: CASSLRGGSNEQFF. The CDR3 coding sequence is TGCGCCAGCAGCCTGCGTGGGGGTTCCAATGAGCAGTTCTTC.